The following is a TCR beta chain sequence with its context. Its antigen has not been determined. No base qualities exist here, and no much larger clone lies one base off it. The data stem from a study of beta chain features in type 1 diabetes (dated by TCRdb to 2017 to 2018). Regarding the research as a whole: Mean age, gender distribution, total cell number and subset yield were not different between patients and healthy donors. A total of around 110,000,000 sorted cells were examined across all samples, and a strong correlation was observed between cell number per subset and RNA yield. In the study, TCRB repertoires of sorted circulating CD4+ T cell subsets from recently diagnosed type 1 diabetes patients were compared with those of matched healthy donors. Naive and central memory subsets were obtained from all 30 or so donors, but regulatory and stem cell-like memory subsets were isolated from only 8 patients and roughly 8 healthy donors. The full study reports these points: Naive, central memory and regulatory TCRB repertoires appeared more similar among patients than among healthy donors. Shorter templates might be favored by PCR, yet because patient and control samples were amplified and corrected together, any such skew would affect both groups equally. Sequencing cDNA rather than genomic DNA could over-represent highly expressing activated cells, although activation and CD3 levels did not differ between groups. In all four CD4+ subsets, TCRB CDR3 length was moderately but significantly shorter in type 1 diabetes patients. Because the HLA sub-analyses included only small numbers of individuals, any influence of HLA type on TCRB rearrangement was left unresolved. Fewer insertions and more nucleotide deletions at VDJ recombination sites were observed in patients with type 1 diabetes, implying thymic rearrangement abnormalities.

From each donor, a single peripheral blood sample of around 0.12 L on average was drawn into heparinised tubes. A BD FACSAria II was used to sort naive, central memory, regulatory and stem cell-like memory CD4+ T cells with a panel that included CD45RO, CCR7, CD25, CD127, CD95 and CD27. All sorted populations exceeded 95% purity. PBMCs were isolated immediately by Lymphoprep density gradient centrifugation and stained directly without culture. Samples were stained and sorted in pairs, with one healthy donor and one patient per experiment, so that batch effects were minimized. All of the isolated RNA was reverse transcribed with the High Capacity cDNA Reverse Transcription Kit, so expressed TCRB transcripts were sequenced. Deep immunoSEQ sequencing was performed on naive, central memory and regulatory T cell samples, with an average of approximately 4 million total reads per sample. Sorted cells were lysed in RLT buffer and RNA was extracted with DNase-treated RNeasy Micro or Mini kits, depending on cell number. To prevent cross-contamination, each cell subset was processed individually, whereas patient and healthy donor samples were processed jointly. The immunoSEQ multiplex PCR was used to amplify TCRB sequences from cDNA, yielding 87-bp fragments that span the CDR3 region. Sequencing of the amplicons was performed on the Illumina HiSeq platform. The authors processed their data as follows. PCR bias was computationally corrected using synthetic template baselines, reads within Hamming distance 2 were collapsed, and singletons that could not be merged were discarded. Reads were aligned against IMGT to assign V, D and J genes, CDR3 length and insertions or deletions at six rearrangement sites. Clonotype counts were normalized to sorted cell number within each subset before computing true diversity and Gini coefficients with the tcR R package. The overlap coefficient, calculated on TCRB nucleotide sequences, was used to quantify repertoire sharing. Out-of-frame TCRB sequences from naive cells were analyzed to stand in for the pre-selection repertoire. TCRdb took this table from immuneACCESS and kept in-frame rearrangements with V and J called. Such tables lack part of the clones; where checked against another copy, unresolved V genes explain under half of the gap, and the rest is unexplained. V, J and clone size reflect that table, while D and trimming were determined from the DNA. Recorded for this sample are around 330,000 clones; approximately 11% of them occurred a single time. The ten largest clones represent about 0.015% of the sample.

The TCR originated in a woman aged 25 to 39 in good health. The sample was naive CD4+ T cells from blood. The cell subset or site tag for this specimen amounts to: true naive CD4+ T cells.

Here the CDR3 is given as CASSPDSYEQYF. The bases are TGTGCCAGCTCACCAGACTCCTACGAGCAGTACTTC. The rearranged segments are TRBV18 and TRBJ2-5, with an unclear D gene assignment. The end of the DNA aligns better with TRBJ2-7, so the J call may be wrong. CDR1 and CDR2, looked up from the germline V gene, are KGHSH and LQKENI. The CDR3 holds 12 amino acids from the cysteine to the phenylalanine. The DNA shown is the 36-base CDR3, in frame from base 1.